The rows below give T cell receptor beta chains drawn from one sample of a study of blood T cell dynamics during melanoma immunotherapy. The method was immunoSEQ multiplex PCR; TCRdb's version includes in-frame clones alone and lacks a portion of them. The table lists about 22,000 clones, about nine tenths of them singletons. Source: blood, taken from a patient treated with checkpoint blockade. Source of these receptors: a human donor with melanoma. The conserved cysteine and the conserved F or W are not part of the CDR3 here. Fields, in order: J gene, V gene, clone size, CDR3 protein. Size is stated for part of the rows, as once, few or many counts, or as a class when the clone is expanded.

>TRBJ2-2|TRBV7-9|NA
ASRTSGSNTGELF
>TRBJ2-7|TRBV7-8|NA
ASSLAGGPYEQY
>TRBJ1-4|TRBV5-1|once
ASSIGPTNEKLF
>TRBJ2-2|TRBV9|NA
ASSVPAGGADTGELF
>TRBJ1-1|TRBV5-5|NA
ASSFFHNTEAF
>TRBJ1-2|TRBV4-1|NA
ASSQEPGGRYYGYT
>TRBJ1-1|TRBV4-2|NA
ASSHVGQLDTEAF
>TRBJ2-3|TRBV4-2|NA
ASSQEWGLDTQY
>TRBJ2-6|TRBV19|NA
ASSIIQSGANVLT
>TRBJ1-3|TRBV9|NA
ASGEGQHPFSGNTIY
>TRBJ2-4|TRBV5-1|NA
ASSLSGASGNIQY
>TRBJ1-2|TRBV5-1|NA
ASTDRESNGYT
>TRBJ2-3|TRBV14|once
ASSLLAGHSTDTQY
>TRBJ2-7|TRBV19|NA
ASSSGAYEQY
>TRBJ2-2|TRBV5-4|few
ASSSTGELF
>TRBJ1-2|TRBV6-6|NA
ASSYPPS
>TRBJ1-1|TRBV5-1|NA
ATAPGQGVTEAF
>TRBJ1-6|TRBV2|NA
ASSEQGAGGSPLH
>TRBJ2-5|TRBV5-1|NA
ASSRQAEETQY
>TRBJ2-7|TRBV11-3|NA
ASSVGVGPYEQY
>NA|TRBV2|NA
ASSSRRGRRDEQY
>TRBJ2-3|TRBV2|NA
ASSERLAGSTDTQY
>TRBJ2-7|TRBV6-1|NA
ASSVLGGTGIEQY
>TRBJ2-2|TRBV7-9|NA
ASSQQGASGELF
>TRBJ2-3|TRBV11-3|NA
ASSLQGPTDTQY
>TRBJ1-1|TRBV30|NA
AWSVRGGLAF
>TRBJ2-5|TRBV20-1|NA
SASSLLEQY
>TRBJ2-7|TRBV5-6|NA
ASSFGGQNYEQY
>TRBJ1-2|TRBV11-1|NA
ASSRGQVEGYT
>TRBJ1-1|TRBV5-4|NA
ASSDDRMNTEAF
>TRBJ2-2|TRBV30|NA
AWSVGGVITGELF
>TRBJ2-7|TRBV5-5|NA
ASSSYSGYEQY
>TRBJ2-7|TRBV5-1|NA
ASSNNLGPSHEQY
>TRBJ1-6|TRBV2|NA
ASSLTGQALNSPLH
>TRBJ2-1|TRBV6-6|NA
ASSYPFYNNEQF
>TRBJ1-2|TRBV28|few
ASRTGGNYGYT
>TRBJ2-2|TRBV9|NA
ASSTQGSTGELF
>TRBJ1-2|TRBV19|NA
ASSIGRADYRYT
>TRBJ1-3|TRBV21-1|NA
ASSKGTGPGNTIY
>TRBJ1-5|TRBV19|NA
ASSWDSNQPQH
>TRBJ2-7|TRBV15|NA
ATSRDAGAYEQY
>TRBJ1-4|TRBV7-9|NA
ASSPGGSANEKLF
>TRBJ1-1|TRBV11-2|NA
ASSPTGGSGTEAF
>TRBJ2-5|TRBV25-1|NA
ASSESRQSQETQY
>TRBJ1-3|TRBV19|NA
ASSPGRDRGNTIY
>TRBJ1-3|TRBV7-3|NA
ASSLYSGNTIY
>TRBJ1-5|TRBV30|NA
AWSLYGAGQPQH
>TRBJ1-1|TRBV19|NA
ATVQISGEAF
>NA|TRBV2|NA
ASSLMYEQY
>TRBJ2-5|TRBV2|NA
ASTSSAGGPIETQY
>TRBJ2-4|TRBV7-2|NA
ASSPRQDKNIQY
>TRBJ2-1|TRBV4-2|NA
ASSHPGGQTLYNEQF
>TRBJ2-1|TRBV11-2|NA
ASSRGTGSYNEQF
>TRBJ2-7|TRBV19|NA
ASSPDTITLGQY
>TRBJ1-5|TRBV5-1|NA
ASILGLGWGNQPQH
>TRBJ2-2|TRBV13|NA
ASSLRRGGGGGELF
>TRBJ2-5|TRBV11-2|NA
ASKSIRGGTQY